The text below deals with one T cell receptor beta chain. Its antigen is still unknown. The data belong to a study of T cell repertoires in cytomegalovirus infection. Overall study context: HLA-B-restricted CMV epitopes that are well studied were used alongside recently identified HLA-C-restricted ones.

The germline V gene has CDR1 SQVTM and CDR2 ANQGSEA. The CDR3 is 17 residues long. V shed 7 bases and J 4 bases; nucleotides not matched to a gene: 14. TCRdb independently ran MiXCR on the reads; one entry per CDR3 protein. The sample contains 900,000 to 950,000 distinct CDR3 sequences, less than 40% of which appear only once. The origin of this receptor is a human donor in good health (CMV status not recorded). Some clones in this sample may be carry-over from other donors' samples. The material sequenced was cultured CD8+ T cells from PBMCs, taken from culture after CMV antigen stimulation. The chain has TRBV29-1 and TRBJ2-1; TRBD2 aligns across 12 bases. The CDR3 here is CSAQLRTGTSGYNEQFF. As DNA, the CDR3 is TGCAGCGCCCAACTGCGGACCGGGACTAGCGGGTACAATGAGCAGTTCTTC.